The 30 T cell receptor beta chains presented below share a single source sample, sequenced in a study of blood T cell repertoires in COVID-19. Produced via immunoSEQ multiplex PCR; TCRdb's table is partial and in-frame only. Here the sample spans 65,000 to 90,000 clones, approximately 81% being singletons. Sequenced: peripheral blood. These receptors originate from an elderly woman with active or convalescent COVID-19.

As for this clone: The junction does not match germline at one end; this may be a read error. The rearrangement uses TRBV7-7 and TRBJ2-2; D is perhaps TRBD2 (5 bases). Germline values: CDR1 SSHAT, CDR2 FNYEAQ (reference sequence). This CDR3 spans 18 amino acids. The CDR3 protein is CASSLASLSGTNTGELFF. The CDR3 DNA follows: TGTGCTAGCAGCTTAGCCAGCTTATCGGGGACGAACACCGGGGAGCTGTTTTTT.

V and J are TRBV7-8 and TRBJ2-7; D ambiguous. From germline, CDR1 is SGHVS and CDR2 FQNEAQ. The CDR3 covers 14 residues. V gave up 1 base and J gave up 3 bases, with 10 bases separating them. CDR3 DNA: TGTGCCAGCAGCTTAGAGTACTCAAACTACGAGCAGTACTTC. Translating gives CASSLEYSNYEQYF.

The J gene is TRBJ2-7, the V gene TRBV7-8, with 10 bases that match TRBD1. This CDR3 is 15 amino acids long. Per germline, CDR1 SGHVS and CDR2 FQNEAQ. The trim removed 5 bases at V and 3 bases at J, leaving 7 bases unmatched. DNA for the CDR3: TGTGCCAGCAGCAAAGCTGGGGACAGGGGCTACGAGCAGTACTTC. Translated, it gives CASSKAGDRGYEQYF.

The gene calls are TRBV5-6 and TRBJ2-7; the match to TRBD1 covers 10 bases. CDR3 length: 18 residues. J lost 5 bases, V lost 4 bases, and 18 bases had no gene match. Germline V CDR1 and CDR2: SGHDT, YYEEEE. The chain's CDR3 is CASSLDRGRPYYLHEQYF. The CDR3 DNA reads TGTGCCAGCAGCCTCGACAGGGGGCGGCCTTATTATCTCCACGAGCAGTACTTC.

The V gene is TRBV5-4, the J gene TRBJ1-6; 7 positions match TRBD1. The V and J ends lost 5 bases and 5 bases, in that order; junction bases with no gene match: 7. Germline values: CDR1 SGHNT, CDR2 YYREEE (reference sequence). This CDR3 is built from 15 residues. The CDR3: CASRSPGTDNSPLHF. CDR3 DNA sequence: TGTGCCAGCAGGAGCCCCGGGACAGATAATTCACCCCTCCACTTT.

The CDR3 coding sequence is TGTGCCAGCAGCTCCTCACAGGGTTCCTACGAGCAGTACTTC. This codes for CASSSSQGSYEQYF. This chain connects TRBV7-2 to TRBJ2-7; possible D gene TRBD1, 6 bases. The CDR3 covers 14 residues. Germline V gene sequence: CDR1 SGHTA, CDR2 FQGNSA. Between the trimmed V and J ends, which lost 4 bases and 1 base, there was a span of 11 bases. Using reference TRBV7-2 and TRBJ2-7 for the parts outside the CDR3, the full variable domain is GAGVSQSPSNKVTEKGKDVELRCDPISGHTALYWYRQSLGQGLEFLIYFQGNSAPDKSGLPSDRFSAERTGGSVSTLTIQRTQQEDSAVYLCASSSSQGSYEQYFGPGTRLTVT.

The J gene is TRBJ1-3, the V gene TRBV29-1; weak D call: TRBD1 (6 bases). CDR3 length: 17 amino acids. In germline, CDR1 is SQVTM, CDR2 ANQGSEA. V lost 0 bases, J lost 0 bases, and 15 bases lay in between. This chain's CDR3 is CSVEDRMDSSSGNTIYF. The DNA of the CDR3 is TGCAGCGTTGAAGATCGCATGGACAGTAGCTCTGGAAACACCATATATTTT.

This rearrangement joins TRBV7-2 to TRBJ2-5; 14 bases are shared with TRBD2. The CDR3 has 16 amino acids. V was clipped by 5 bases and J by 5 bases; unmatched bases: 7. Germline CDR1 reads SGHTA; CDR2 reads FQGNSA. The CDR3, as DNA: TGTGCCAGCAGCCCCCTAGGACTAGCGGGGGGCGAGACCCAGTACTTC. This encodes CASSPLGLAGGETQYF.

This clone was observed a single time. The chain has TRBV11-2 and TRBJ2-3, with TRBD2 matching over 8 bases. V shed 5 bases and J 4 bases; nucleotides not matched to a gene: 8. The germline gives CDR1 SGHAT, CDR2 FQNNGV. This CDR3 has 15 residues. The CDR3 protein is CASSPGGAGADTQYF. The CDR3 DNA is TGTGCCAGCAGCCCCGGGGGGGCGGGCGCAGATACGCAGTATTTT.

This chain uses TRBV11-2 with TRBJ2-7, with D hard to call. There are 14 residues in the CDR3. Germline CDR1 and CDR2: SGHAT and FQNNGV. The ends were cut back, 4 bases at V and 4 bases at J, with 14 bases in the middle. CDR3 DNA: TGTGCCAGCAGCTCCCCCCTACTCCTATACGAGCAGTACTTC. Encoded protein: CASSSPLLLYEQYF.

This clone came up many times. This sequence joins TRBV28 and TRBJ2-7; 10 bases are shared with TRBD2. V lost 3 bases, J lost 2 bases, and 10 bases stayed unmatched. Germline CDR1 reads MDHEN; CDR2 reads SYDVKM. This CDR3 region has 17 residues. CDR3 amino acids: CASSFGSSGSLTYEQYF. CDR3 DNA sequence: TGTGCCAGCAGTTTTGGTTCTAGCGGGAGTCTAACCTACGAGCAGTACTTC.

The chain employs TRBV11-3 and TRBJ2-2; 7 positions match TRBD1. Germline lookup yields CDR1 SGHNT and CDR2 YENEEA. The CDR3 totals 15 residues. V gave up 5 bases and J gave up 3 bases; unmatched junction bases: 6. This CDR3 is CASSPQGQHTGELFF. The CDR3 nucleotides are TGTGCCAGCAGCCCGCAGGGACAGCACACCGGGGAGCTGTTTTTT.

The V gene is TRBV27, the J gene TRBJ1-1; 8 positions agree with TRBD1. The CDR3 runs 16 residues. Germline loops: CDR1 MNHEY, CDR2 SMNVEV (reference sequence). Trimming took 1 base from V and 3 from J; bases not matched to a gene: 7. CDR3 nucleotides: TGTGCCAGCAGTTTATATGCTCCGGACAGGGACACTGAAGCTTTCTTT. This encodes CASSLYAPDRDTEAFF.

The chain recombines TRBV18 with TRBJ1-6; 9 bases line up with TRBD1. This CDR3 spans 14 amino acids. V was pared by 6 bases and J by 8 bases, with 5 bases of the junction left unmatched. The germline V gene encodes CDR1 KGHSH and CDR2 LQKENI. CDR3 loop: CASSRDRGYSPLHF. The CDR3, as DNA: TGTGCCAGCTCCCGAGACAGGGGGTATTCACCCCTCCACTTT.

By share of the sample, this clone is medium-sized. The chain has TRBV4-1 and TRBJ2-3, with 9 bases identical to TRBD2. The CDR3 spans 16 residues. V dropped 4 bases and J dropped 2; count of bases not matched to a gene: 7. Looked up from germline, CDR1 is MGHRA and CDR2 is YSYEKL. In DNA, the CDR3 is TGCGCCAGCAGCCCGTTCTTAGCGGGAGTCACAGATACGCAGTATTTT. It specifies CASSPFLAGVTDTQYF.

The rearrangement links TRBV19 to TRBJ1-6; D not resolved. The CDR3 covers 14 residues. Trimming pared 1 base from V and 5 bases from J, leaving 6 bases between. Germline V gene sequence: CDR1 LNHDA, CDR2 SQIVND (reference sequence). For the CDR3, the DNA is TGTGCCAGTAGTATAGGGCAGAATAATTCACCCCTCCACTTT. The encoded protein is CASSIGQNNSPLHF.

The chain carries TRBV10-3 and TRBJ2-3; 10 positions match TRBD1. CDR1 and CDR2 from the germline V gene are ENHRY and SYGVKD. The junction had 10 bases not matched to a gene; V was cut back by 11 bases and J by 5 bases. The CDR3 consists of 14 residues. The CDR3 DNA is TGTGCCGTTACCGGGACAGGGGCCTTAGATACGCAGTATTTT. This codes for CAVTGTGALDTQYF.

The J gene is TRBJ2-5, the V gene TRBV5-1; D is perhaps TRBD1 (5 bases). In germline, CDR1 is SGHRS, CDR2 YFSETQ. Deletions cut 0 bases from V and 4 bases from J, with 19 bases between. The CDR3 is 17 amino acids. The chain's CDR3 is CASSLGAWTTTRETQYF. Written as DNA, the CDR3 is TGCGCCAGCAGCTTGGGGGCGTGGACAACAACCCGAGAGACCCAGTACTTC.

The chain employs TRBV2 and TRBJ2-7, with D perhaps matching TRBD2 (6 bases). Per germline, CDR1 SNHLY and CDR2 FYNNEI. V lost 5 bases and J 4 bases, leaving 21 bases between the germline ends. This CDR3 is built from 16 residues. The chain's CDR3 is CASSPLRGGERYEQYF. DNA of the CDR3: TGTGCCAGCAGTCCCCTTCGCGGCGGGGAAAGGTACGAGCAGTACTTC.

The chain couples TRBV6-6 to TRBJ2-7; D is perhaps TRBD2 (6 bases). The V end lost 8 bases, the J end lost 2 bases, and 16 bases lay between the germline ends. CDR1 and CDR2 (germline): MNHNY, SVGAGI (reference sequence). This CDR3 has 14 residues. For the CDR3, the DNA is TGTGCCAGCTCCGGGAGAATGGCAACCTACGAGCAGTACTTC. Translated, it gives CASSGRMATYEQYF.

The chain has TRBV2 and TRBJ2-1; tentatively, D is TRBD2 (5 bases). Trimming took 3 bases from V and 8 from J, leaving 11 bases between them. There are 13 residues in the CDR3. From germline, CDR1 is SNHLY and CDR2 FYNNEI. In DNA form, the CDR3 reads TGTGCCAGCAGTGACCTACTAGTTTATGAGCAGTTCTTC. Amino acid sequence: CASSDLLVYEQFF.

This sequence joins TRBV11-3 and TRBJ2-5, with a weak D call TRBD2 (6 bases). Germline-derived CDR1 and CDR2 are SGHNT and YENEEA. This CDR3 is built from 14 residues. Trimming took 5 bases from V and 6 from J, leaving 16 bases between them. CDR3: CASSDPTSPQTQYF. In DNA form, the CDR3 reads TGTGCCAGCAGCGACCCGACTAGTCCACAGACCCAGTACTTC. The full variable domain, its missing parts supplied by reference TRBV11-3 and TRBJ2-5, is EAGVVQSPRYKIIEKKQPVAFWCNPISGHNTLYWYLQNLGQGPELLIRYENEEAVDDSQLPKDRFSAERLKGVDSTLKIQPAELGDSAVYLCASSDPTSPQTQYFGPGTRLLVL.

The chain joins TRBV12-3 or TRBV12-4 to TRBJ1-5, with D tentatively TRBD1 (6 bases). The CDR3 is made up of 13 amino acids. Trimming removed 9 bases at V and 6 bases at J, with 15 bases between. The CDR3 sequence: CASNKGGGQPQHF. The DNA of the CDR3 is TGTGCCAGTAACAAAGGGGGGGGTCAGCCCCAGCATTTT.

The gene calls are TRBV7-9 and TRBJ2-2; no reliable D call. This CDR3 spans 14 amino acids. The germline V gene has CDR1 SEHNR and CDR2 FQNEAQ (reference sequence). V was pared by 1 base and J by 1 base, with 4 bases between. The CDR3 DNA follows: TGTGCCAGCAGCTTAGACTGGAACACCGGGGAGCTGTTTTTT. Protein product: CASSLDWNTGELFF.

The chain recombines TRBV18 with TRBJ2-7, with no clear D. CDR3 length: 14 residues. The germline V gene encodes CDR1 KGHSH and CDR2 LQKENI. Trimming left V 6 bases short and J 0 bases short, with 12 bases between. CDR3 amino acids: CASSQEHLSYEQYF. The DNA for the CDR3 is TGTGCCAGCTCCCAGGAACACCTCTCCTACGAGCAGTACTTC.

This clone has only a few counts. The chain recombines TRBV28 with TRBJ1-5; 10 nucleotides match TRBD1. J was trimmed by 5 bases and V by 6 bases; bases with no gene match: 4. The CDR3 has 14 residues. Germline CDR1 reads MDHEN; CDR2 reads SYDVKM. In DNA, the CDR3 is TGTGCCAGCAGCCAAGGACAGGGGGATCAGCCCCAGCATTTT. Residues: CASSQGQGDQPQHF. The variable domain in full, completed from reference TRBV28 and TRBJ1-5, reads DVKVTQSSRYLVKRTGEKVFLECVQDMDHENMFWYRQDPGLGLRLIYFSYDVKMKEKGDIPEGYSVSREKKERFSLILESASTNQTSMYLCASSQGQGDQPQHFGDGTRLSIL.

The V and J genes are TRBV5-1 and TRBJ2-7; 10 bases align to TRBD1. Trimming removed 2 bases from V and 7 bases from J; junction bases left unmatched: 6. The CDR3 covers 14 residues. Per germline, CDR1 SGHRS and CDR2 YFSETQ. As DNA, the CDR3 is TGCGCCAGCAGCTTAAGACAGGGGGCGGCGGAGCAGTACTTC. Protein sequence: CASSLRQGAAEQYF.

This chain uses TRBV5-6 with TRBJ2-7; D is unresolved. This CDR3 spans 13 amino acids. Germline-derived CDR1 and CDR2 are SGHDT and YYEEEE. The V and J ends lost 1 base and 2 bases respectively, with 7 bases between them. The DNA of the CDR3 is TGTGCCAGCAGCTTGACAGCAACCTACGAGCAGTACTTC. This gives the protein CASSLTATYEQYF.

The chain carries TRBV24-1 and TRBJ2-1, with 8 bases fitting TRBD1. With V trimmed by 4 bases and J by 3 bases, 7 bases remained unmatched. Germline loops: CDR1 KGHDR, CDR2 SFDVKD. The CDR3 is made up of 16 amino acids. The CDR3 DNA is TGTGCCACCAGTGACTCATGGACAGGGAGCTACAATGAGCAGTTCTTC. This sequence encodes CATSDSWTGSYNEQFF.

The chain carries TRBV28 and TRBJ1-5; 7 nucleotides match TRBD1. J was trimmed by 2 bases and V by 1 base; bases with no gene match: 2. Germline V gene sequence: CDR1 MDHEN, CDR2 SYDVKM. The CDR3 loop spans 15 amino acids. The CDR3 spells CASSLSGQGNQPQHF. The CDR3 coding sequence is TGTGCCAGCAGTTTATCCGGACAGGGCAATCAGCCCCAGCATTTT.